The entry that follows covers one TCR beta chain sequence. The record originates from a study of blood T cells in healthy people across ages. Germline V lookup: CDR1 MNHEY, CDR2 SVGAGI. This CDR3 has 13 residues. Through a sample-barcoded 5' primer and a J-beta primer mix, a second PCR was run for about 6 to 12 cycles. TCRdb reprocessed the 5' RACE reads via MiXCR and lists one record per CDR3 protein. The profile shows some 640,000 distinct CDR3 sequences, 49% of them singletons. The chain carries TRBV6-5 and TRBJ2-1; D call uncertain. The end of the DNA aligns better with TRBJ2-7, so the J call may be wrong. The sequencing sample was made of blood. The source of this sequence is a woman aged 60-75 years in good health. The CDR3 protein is CASSYSWENEQYF. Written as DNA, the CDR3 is TGTGCCAGCAGTTACTCGTGGGAAAATGAGCAGTACTTC.